The T cell receptor beta chain described here comes from a study of cytomegalovirus exposure and HLA in healthy donors. Broader study findings: Reportedly, cytomegalovirus status was diagnosed with high sensitivity and specificity. Prior analysis indicated that the majority of TCR beta V segments exhibited productivity approximately 90% or approximately 30% of the time. Presence/absence analyses assumed roughly uniform sequencing depth across donors, which may not hold.

CDR3 length equals 16 residues. The germline V gene encodes CDR1 KGHSH and CDR2 LQKENI. Deletions cut 2 bases from V and 3 bases from J, with 14 bases between. With respect to this clone: Its antigen is undetermined.

Healthy bone marrow donors formed the donor group. Primers included in the PCR were 60 Vbeta and 13 Jbeta primers. Clones were sequenced by immunoSEQ multiplex PCR, and TCRdb holds only the in-frame ones, with some missing. The table lists more than 95,000 clones, with approximately 0.99% in the top ten. The receptor's source is a man aged 18-30 years in good health and CMV-seronegative. Sequenced material: PBMCs. This chain links TRBV18 with TRBJ1-5; a possible D gene is TRBD1 (5 bases). This CDR3 reads CASSPRGRADNQPQHF. For the CDR3, the DNA is TGTGCCAGCTCACCAAGGGGCCGGGCCGACAATCAGCCCCAGCATTTT.